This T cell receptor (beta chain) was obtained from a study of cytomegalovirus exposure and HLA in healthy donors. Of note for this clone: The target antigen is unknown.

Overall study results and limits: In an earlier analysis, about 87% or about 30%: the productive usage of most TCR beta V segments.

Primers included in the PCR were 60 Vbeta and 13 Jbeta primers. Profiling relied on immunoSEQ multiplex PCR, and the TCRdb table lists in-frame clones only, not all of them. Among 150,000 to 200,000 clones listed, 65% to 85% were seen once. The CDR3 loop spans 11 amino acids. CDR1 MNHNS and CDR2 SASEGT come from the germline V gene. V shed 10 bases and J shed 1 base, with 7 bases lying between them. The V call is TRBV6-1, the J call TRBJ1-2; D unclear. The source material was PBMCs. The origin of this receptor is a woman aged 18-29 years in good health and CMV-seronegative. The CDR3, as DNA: TGTGCCACCACTTTTAACTATGGCTACACCTTC. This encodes CATTFNYGYTF.